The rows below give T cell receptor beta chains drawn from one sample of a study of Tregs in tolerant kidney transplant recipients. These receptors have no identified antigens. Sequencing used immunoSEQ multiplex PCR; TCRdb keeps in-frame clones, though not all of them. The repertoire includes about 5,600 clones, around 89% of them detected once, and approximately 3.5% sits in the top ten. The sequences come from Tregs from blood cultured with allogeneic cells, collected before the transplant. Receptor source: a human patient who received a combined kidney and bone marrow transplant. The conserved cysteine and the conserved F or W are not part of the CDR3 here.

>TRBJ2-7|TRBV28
ASSSPYRGHEQY
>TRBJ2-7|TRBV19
ASSPLRTGGPYEQY
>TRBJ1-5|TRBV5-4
ASSLDRGQPQH
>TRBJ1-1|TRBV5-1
ASSQTGTGGGEAF
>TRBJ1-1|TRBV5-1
ASSLNTEAF
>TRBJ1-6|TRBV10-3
AIRDGNSPLH
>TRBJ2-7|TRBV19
ASSKGQGAYEQY
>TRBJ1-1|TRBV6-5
ASSTTGGGEAF
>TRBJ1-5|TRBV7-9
ASSGGGYQPQH
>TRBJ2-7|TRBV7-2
ASSLAVSYEQY
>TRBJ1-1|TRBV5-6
ASSYHPGTGGVHTEAF
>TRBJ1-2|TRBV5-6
ASSLVERWNYGYT
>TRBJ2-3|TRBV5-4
ASSLVPGDTQY
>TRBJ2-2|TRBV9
ASSVEARPNTGELF
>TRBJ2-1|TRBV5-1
ASSFRLAGVRGNEQF
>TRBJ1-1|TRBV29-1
SVLPRGGEATEAF
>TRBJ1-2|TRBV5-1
ASSLQGAEGYT
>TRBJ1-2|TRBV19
ASTRTGEGGYT
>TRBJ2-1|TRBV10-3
AIREGTGTSNEQF
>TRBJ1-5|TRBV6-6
ASSYSNSREPQH
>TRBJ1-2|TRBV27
ASSRGTGYGYT
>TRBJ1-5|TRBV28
ASRGGRGIGYWSNQPQH
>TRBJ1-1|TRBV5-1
ASSLQGERGTEAF
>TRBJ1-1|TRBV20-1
SPVDAEAF
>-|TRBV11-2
ASSPDGPYEQY
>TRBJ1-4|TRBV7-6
ASSLKEAAGATNEKLF
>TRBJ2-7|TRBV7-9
ASSFSQLVDEQY
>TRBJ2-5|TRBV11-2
ASSSGGSGAWETQY
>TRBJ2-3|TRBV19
ASSLRGRPRASTDTQY
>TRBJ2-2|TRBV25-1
ASSSPNTGELF
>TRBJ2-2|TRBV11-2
ASSLVGGANTGELF
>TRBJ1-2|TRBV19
ASKSRDGLGYT
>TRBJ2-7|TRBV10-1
ASSEGTGGEQY
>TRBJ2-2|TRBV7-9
ASSPGLGSTGELF
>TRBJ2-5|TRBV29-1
SVGGRGETQY
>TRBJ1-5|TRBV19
ASSNWGAYQPQH
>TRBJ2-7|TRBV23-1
ASSRDRQGASYEQY
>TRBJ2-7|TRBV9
ASSVGDRGVYEQY
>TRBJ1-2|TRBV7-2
ASSLDRGDYGYT
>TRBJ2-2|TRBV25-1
ASSEFGAGELF